This T cell receptor (beta chain) was identified during a study of blood T cell repertoires in COVID-19. Study-wide background: Specimens from acute and convalescent COVID-19 originated in the United States, Italy and Spain.

Cohort placement rested on clinical history that participants reported themselves. In the source study's methods: For nucleated cells, counts were estimated from reference gene primer amplification. Repertoires were generated with immunoSEQ multiplex PCR, while TCRdb's copy carries only in-frame clones and drops some. V and J calls and clone size come straight from that table; D and trimming were deduced from the DNA. This sample has over 250,000 clones, with roughly 87% found just once. This sequence was found in a woman aged 18-35 years who had recovered from COVID-19. Sequencing was carried out using PBMCs or T cells enriched from blood (not recorded which).

CDR3 sequence (DNA): TGTGCCAGTAGCGGGGGCTTCACAGATACGCAGTATTTT. This sequence encodes CASSGGFTDTQYF. V usage is TRBV2 and J usage is TRBJ2-3; 9 bases agree with TRBD2. The V segment lost 9 bases and the J segment 2 bases; nucleotides outside the gene matches: 3. Germline assignment: CDR1 SNHLY and CDR2 FYNNEI. This CDR3 has 13 amino acids.